A selection of T cell receptor beta chains follows, all from one sample in a study of T cell repertoires in cytomegalovirus infection. TCRdb independently ran MiXCR on the reads; one entry per CDR3 protein. The profile shows 450,000 to 600,000 distinct CDR3 sequences, roughly a third of them singletons. Antigens for these TCRs are unknown. Sequenced here: cultured PBMCs, sampled from culture after CMV antigen stimulation. These receptors were obtained from a human donor in good health (CMV status not recorded). Some clones in this sample may be carry-over from other donors' samples. The CDR3 runs from the conserved cysteine through the conserved F or W. Each record gives: J gene, V gene, clone size, D gene, CDR3 DNA, CDR3 protein. D genes are given only for firm matches. Expanded clones get a size class; other rows say once, few or many, or leave the size out.

TRBJ2-1 TRBV4-2 few - TGTGCCAGCAGCTCGCAGCGGGTAACAAATGAGCAGTTCTTC CASSSQRVTNEQFF
TRBJ1-2 TRBV4-1 - - TGCGCCAGCAGCCAAGATGAAACATATGGCTACACCTTC CASSQDETYGYTF
TRBJ2-1 TRBV5-1 - TRBD2 TGCGCCAGCAGCTTGTTAGGGGGACTAGCGGGCTTGGCCAATGAGCAGTTCTTC CASSLLGGLAGLANEQFF
TRBJ2-5 TRBV7-8 - TRBD2 TGTGCCAGCAGCTCCCTTCTGATAGCGGGGGAAGAGACCCAGTACTTC CASSSLLIAGEETQYF
TRBJ1-1 TRBV6-6 many TRBD1 TGTGCCAGCAGTTTGGACAGGGGAAGGACTGAAGCTTTCTTT CASSLDRGRTEAFF
TRBJ2-1 TRBV24-1 - TRBD1 TGTGCCACCAGTGATTTGACGGCAGGGGGATCGGAGCAGTTCTTC CATSDLTAGGSEQFF
TRBJ2-1 TRBV6-1 few TRBD2 TGTGCCAGCAGTGAAGCCCCTACTAGCGTCAATGAGCAGTTCTTC CASSEAPTSVNEQFF
TRBJ2-7 TRBV7-8 - - TGTGCCAGCAGCTTACGAGGGGGAAGCTCCTACGAGCAGTACTTC CASSLRGGSSYEQYF
TRBJ1-1 TRBV14 few - TGTGCCAGCAGCTTCAGACAGGATTGGAACACTGAAGCTTTCTTT CASSFRQDWNTEAFF
TRBJ1-1 TRBV5-6 few - TGTGCCAGCAGGCCTACGGGGCGGTCGACTGAAGCTTTCTTT CASRPTGRSTEAFF
TRBJ1-5 TRBV7-9 - TRBD1 TGTGCCAGCAGCTCCGGGACAGGGAGCCAGCCCCAGCATTTT CASSSGTGSQPQHF
TRBJ2-5 TRBV2 - - TGTGCCAGCAGTGACCTAGGCGGTGAGACCCAGTACTTC CASSDLGGETQYF
TRBJ2-3 TRBV6-1 few TRBD1 TGTGCCAGCAAACAGGGGCTGGGCACAGATACGCAGTATTTT CASKQGLGTDTQYF
TRBJ1-5 TRBV6-2/TRBV6-3 - - TGTGCCAGCACCCAACGGGTTGGCAATCAGCCCCAGCATTTT CASTQRVGNQPQHF
TRBJ2-5 TRBV7-2 many - TGTGCCAGCAGCTTAAGTTGGGCAGAAGAGACCCAGTACTTC CASSLSWAEETQYF
TRBJ1-4 TRBV7-2 - TRBD1 TGTGCCAGCAGCCCCAACAGGGGGCGGGAAAAACTGTTTTTT CASSPNRGREKLFF
TRBJ1-1 TRBV20-1 - - TGCACCGCGCGTCGGGACGGCAACACTGAAGCTTTCTTT CTARRDGNTEAFF
TRBJ2-6 TRBV6-2/TRBV6-3 - - TGTGCCAGCAGCCTTTTCTCAGCCGTCCTGACTTTC CASSLFSAVLTF
TRBJ2-3 TRBV20-1 few - TGCAGTGCTAGAGCCATGGGGGGTCCAGATACGCAGTATTTT CSARAMGGPDTQYF
TRBJ2-5 TRBV27 - TRBD2 TGTGCCAGCAGTAGAGTAGCGGGAGGGGAGGAGACCCAGTACTTC CASSRVAGGEETQYF
TRBJ2-1 TRBV7-2 once - TGTGCCAGCAGCTGGAGATCAGGGGCTAGTGGGTACAATGAGCAGTTCTTC CASSWRSGASGYNEQFF
TRBJ1-6 TRBV12-3/TRBV12-4 few - TGTGCCAGCAGTTTCCGGAGGGATTCACCCCTCCACTTT CASSFRRDSPLHF
TRBJ1-5 TRBV6-2/TRBV6-3 few - TGTGCCAGCAGCGTAAGGGCTTACAGCTTCCAGCCCCAGCATTTT CASSVRAYSFQPQHF
TRBJ1-3 TRBV7-9 many - TGTGCCAGCAGCTTAACATCTGGAAACACCATATATTTT CASSLTSGNTIYF
TRBJ2-7 TRBV19 - - TGTGCCAGTAGTATCAGCCTGGCCGACTACGAGCAGTACTTC CASSISLADYEQYF
TRBJ1-2 TRBV10-3 - - TGTGCCATCAGTGAAACAAGTGGGCAGGGAAACTATGGCTACACCTTC CAISETSGQGNYGYTF
TRBJ2-1 TRBV7-2 few - TGTGCCAGCAGCTTAGGTCCTAACTCCTACAATGAGCAGTTCTTC CASSLGPNSYNEQFF
TRBJ1-4 TRBV7-9 once TRBD1 TGTGCCAGCAGCAGGACAGGGAATGATGAAAAACTGTTTTTT CASSRTGNDEKLFF
TRBJ1-4 TRBV6-1 - - TGTGCCAGCAGTGAATTAGCATCTCCTACAACTAATGAAAAACTGTTTTTT CASSELASPTTNEKLFF
TRBJ1-2 TRBV19 - - TGTGCCAGTAGTTCCGCGCCCGCCTGGGATGGCTACACCTTC CASSSAPAWDGYTF
TRBJ1-3 TRBV9 - - TGTGCCAGCAGCGTCGACGCCCCAACTGGAAACACCATATATTTT CASSVDAPTGNTIYF
TRBJ2-2 TRBV19 - - TGTGCCAGTAGTATGTTGGCCGGGGAGCTGTTTTTT CASSMLAGELFF
TRBJ2-1 TRBV7-2 many - TGTGCCAGCAGCGATGACAGAAAGATCGGTGAGCAGTTCTTC CASSDDRKIGEQFF
TRBJ2-5 TRBV18 - - TGTGCCAGCTCACCACAGTCGGAGAGAAGGGAGACCCAGTACTTC CASSPQSERRETQYF
TRBJ1-2 TRBV7-2 few - TGTGCCAGCAGCCCCCGGACCTTGGGGAGCAATGGCTACACCTTC CASSPRTLGSNGYTF
TRBJ2-3 TRBV7-2 many TRBD2 TGTGCCAGCAGCTTGAAGCCCTCTAGCGGGAGGGCCATAGGAGATACGCAGTATTTT CASSLKPSSGRAIGDTQYF
TRBJ2-7 TRBV20-1 few TRBD2 TGCAGTGGAATAGCGGGAGTGATTCCCTACGAGCAGTACTTC CSGIAGVIPYEQYF
TRBJ1-5 TRBV12-3/TRBV12-4 - - TGTGCCAGCATGGGAGGAGGGTCTGACAATCAGCCCCAGCATTTT CASMGGGSDNQPQHF